This T cell receptor (beta chain) emerged from a study of blood T cell repertoires in COVID-19. The germline V and J ends were trimmed by 5 bases and 7 bases, with 19 bases remaining between them. This CDR3 is 15 amino acids long. From germline, CDR1 is SGHRS and CDR2 YFSETQ. Sequencing was performed with immunoSEQ multiplex PCR; in TCRdb, only in-frame clones are kept and a portion is missing. The sample lists about 230,000 clones; almost 90% were seen once. The sample taken for sequencing was peripheral blood. The chain has TRBV5-1 and TRBJ1-5, with D possibly TRBD1 on 5 matching bases. The clonotype comes from a woman aged 55-69 years with acute or convalescent COVID-19. The CDR3 coding sequence is TGCGCCAGCAGTCCCTCATCTGGGGGGTACCAGCCCCAGCATTTT. Translated, it gives CASSPSSGGYQPQHF.